This T cell receptor (beta chain) is drawn from a study of T-cell reconstitution after alpha-beta-depleted transplantation in children. TCRbeta library preparation incorporated unique molecular identifiers. Each CDR3 protein is one row after TCRdb ran MiXCR on the PCR reads. The repertoire includes around 250,000 distinct CDR3 sequences, 9.9% of them detected once, and roughly a tenth sits in the top ten. Germline values: CDR1 KGHSH, CDR2 LQKENI. This CDR3 is built from 17 residues. Losses at the gene ends were 1 base for V and 2 bases for J; bases not matched to a gene: 7. The gene calls are TRBV18 and TRBJ2-3; 9 bases map to TRBD2. The TCR was taken from a human donor who donated a stem cell graft to a child with SCID. Specimen: PBMCs from the stem cell graft donor, collected from the stem cell graft. The CDR3 DNA is TGTGCCAGCTCACCACGAGGAGCGGGGGGTCCCACAGATACGCAGTATTTT. As protein: CASSPRGAGGPTDTQYF.